The rows below give T cell receptor beta chains drawn from one sample of a study of regulatory T cells in long-lasting Graves disease. One entry per CDR3 protein results from TCRdb running MiXCR on the multiplex PCR reads. This table holds around 250,000 distinct CDR3 sequences, approximately 18% found once. The sample was also reused in another study, on T cells in Graves' hyperthyroidism and ophthalmopathy.

The sample in question was peripheral blood mononuclear cells (PBMCs), obtained at new diagnosis, from a patient treated with antithyroid drugs. These receptors were taken from a woman aged 30 to 39 with Graves disease. CDR3s include the opening cysteine and the closing phenylalanine or tryptophan. The order of the fields is J gene, V gene, D gene, clone size, CDR3 DNA, CDR3 protein. D genes are given only for firm matches. Expanded clones are given a class, and other clones once, few, many or no size at all.

j_call: TRBJ1-2; v_call: TRBV2; d_call: TRBD1; clone_size: many; cdr3_nt: TGTGCCAGGGGGGCCGCCAGGGGGCAAGGGTATGGCTACACCTTC; cdr3_aa: CARGAARGQGYGYTF
j_call: TRBJ1-1; v_call: TRBV15; d_call: .; clone_size: many; cdr3_nt: TGTGCCACCAGCAGAGATCCGAGGAGGAGGGACGACACTGAAGCTTTCTTT; cdr3_aa: CATSRDPRRRDDTEAFF
j_call: TRBJ1-2; v_call: TRBV19; d_call: .; clone_size: .; cdr3_nt: TGTGCCAGTAGTATAGACTGGCCTCAGAATGGCTGCACCTTC; cdr3_aa: CASSIDWPQNGCTF
j_call: TRBJ2-3; v_call: TRBV20-1; d_call: TRBD1; clone_size: many; cdr3_nt: TGCAGTGCTGGCCAGGGGGCGGAGGCCACAGATACGCAGTATTTT; cdr3_aa: CSAGQGAEATDTQYF
j_call: TRBJ2-5; v_call: TRBV18; d_call: .; clone_size: .; cdr3_nt: TGTGCCAGCTCACCAGGCCAGACCCAAGAGACCCAGTACTTC; cdr3_aa: CASSPGQTQETQYF
j_call: TRBJ2-7; v_call: TRBV20-1; d_call: .; clone_size: many; cdr3_nt: TGCAGTGCGAGTGACAGGTTAAGCTCCTACGAGCAGTACTTC; cdr3_aa: CSASDRLSSYEQYF
j_call: TRBJ2-1; v_call: TRBV6-2/TRBV6-3; d_call: TRBD1; clone_size: many; cdr3_nt: TGTGCCAGCAGTCCAGGGACAGGTTACAATGAGCAGTTCTTC; cdr3_aa: CASSPGTGYNEQFF
j_call: TRBJ2-2; v_call: TRBV12-3/TRBV12-4; d_call: .; clone_size: many; cdr3_nt: TGTGCCAGCAGTTTATCCACCGGCTCCCAAGGGGAGCTGTTTTTT; cdr3_aa: CASSLSTGSQGELFF
j_call: TRBJ1-1; v_call: TRBV19; d_call: .; clone_size: many; cdr3_nt: TGTGCCAGCTTACGGGCGAACACTGAAGCTTTCTTT; cdr3_aa: CASLRANTEAFF
j_call: TRBJ2-7; v_call: TRBV9; d_call: TRBD1; clone_size: many; cdr3_nt: TGTGCCAGCAGCGCTTCCCCGGGACAGAGCTCCTACGAGCAGTACTTC; cdr3_aa: CASSASPGQSSYEQYF
j_call: TRBJ2-5; v_call: TRBV2; d_call: .; clone_size: many; cdr3_nt: TGTGCCAGCAGGGGGAACAGCCTAACCCAGTACTTC; cdr3_aa: CASRGNSLTQYF
j_call: TRBJ1-2; v_call: TRBV7-2; d_call: .; clone_size: many; cdr3_nt: TGTGCCAGCAGCCGGTACAGTCCTCCCCTCTACACCTTC; cdr3_aa: CASSRYSPPLYTF
j_call: TRBJ2-7; v_call: TRBV7-8; d_call: TRBD1; clone_size: many; cdr3_nt: TGTGCCAGCAGCCCCAACCGGGACAGACCTTTCTTGGAGCAGTACTTC; cdr3_aa: CASSPNRDRPFLEQYF
j_call: TRBJ1-1; v_call: TRBV6-1; d_call: .; clone_size: many; cdr3_nt: TGTGCCAGCAGTGAGGGGTTCGGCAGGGGCACTGAAGCTTTCTTT; cdr3_aa: CASSEGFGRGTEAFF
j_call: TRBJ2-1; v_call: TRBV9; d_call: .; clone_size: many; cdr3_nt: TGTGCCAGCAGCGCCCCCCGACAACACAATGAGCAGTTCTTC; cdr3_aa: CASSAPRQHNEQFF
j_call: TRBJ1-1; v_call: TRBV5-1; d_call: .; clone_size: many; cdr3_nt: TGTGCCAGCAGCTTATCTCGGGGTACTGAAGCTTTCTTT; cdr3_aa: CASSLSRGTEAFF
j_call: TRBJ1-1; v_call: TRBV6-1; d_call: .; clone_size: many; cdr3_nt: TGTGCCAGCACCGCCCCGGTCATGACTGAAGCTTTCTTT; cdr3_aa: CASTAPVMTEAFF
j_call: TRBJ2-1; v_call: TRBV18; d_call: TRBD2; clone_size: many; cdr3_nt: TGTGCCAGCTCACCGCGACTAGCGGAGGACAATGAGCAGTTCTTC; cdr3_aa: CASSPRLAEDNEQFF
j_call: TRBJ1-2; v_call: TRBV11-2; d_call: .; clone_size: many; cdr3_nt: TGTGCCAGCAGCCCGCCGTTCAACTATGGCTACACCTTC; cdr3_aa: CASSPPFNYGYTF
j_call: TRBJ1-1; v_call: TRBV7-6; d_call: TRBD1; clone_size: few; cdr3_nt: TGTGCCAGCAGCGCGACCGACAGGGGCAAGATGGAAGCTTTCTTT; cdr3_aa: CASSATDRGKMEAFF
j_call: TRBJ2-1; v_call: TRBV20-1; d_call: .; clone_size: many; cdr3_nt: TGCACCTTGGGGGGGGCGGGCTACAATGAGCAGTTCTTC; cdr3_aa: CTLGGAGYNEQFF
j_call: TRBJ2-7; v_call: TRBV6-1; d_call: .; clone_size: many; cdr3_nt: TGTGCCAGCAGTGAAGGGTCGTTTGACGAGCAGTACTTC; cdr3_aa: CASSEGSFDEQYF
j_call: TRBJ2-5; v_call: TRBV20-1; d_call: .; clone_size: .; cdr3_nt: TGCAGTGCCCCGGCCGGGGGAGATCAAGAGACCCAGTACTTC; cdr3_aa: CSAPAGGDQETQYF
j_call: TRBJ2-3; v_call: TRBV7-8; d_call: .; clone_size: .; cdr3_nt: TGTGCCAGCAGCTTAAGGTCGGACTTAGGGAAGAGAGATACGCAGTATTTT; cdr3_aa: CASSLRSDLGKRDTQYF
j_call: TRBJ1-5; v_call: TRBV15; d_call: TRBD1; clone_size: many; cdr3_nt: TGTGCCACCAGCAGGCGACAGGGGGCTCTTAGCAATCAGCCCCAGCATTTT; cdr3_aa: CATSRRQGALSNQPQHF
j_call: TRBJ1-1; v_call: TRBV12-3/TRBV12-4; d_call: .; clone_size: .; cdr3_nt: TGTGCCAGCAGTGTACCTTGGGGCACTGAAGCTTTCTTT; cdr3_aa: CASSVPWGTEAFF
j_call: TRBJ1-1; v_call: TRBV6-1; d_call: .; clone_size: many; cdr3_nt: TGTGCCAGCAGACTAAGGGGGTTAGGGGGGAACACTGAAGCTTTCTTT; cdr3_aa: CASRLRGLGGNTEAFF
j_call: TRBJ1-2; v_call: TRBV20-1; d_call: .; clone_size: many; cdr3_nt: TGCAGTGCTAGTGACGACTATGGCTACACCTTC; cdr3_aa: CSASDDYGYTF
j_call: TRBJ1-4; v_call: TRBV4-1; d_call: .; clone_size: .; cdr3_nt: TGCGCCAGCAGCCAAGGGGACCTTCGGGAAAAACTGTTTTTT; cdr3_aa: CASSQGDLREKLFF
j_call: TRBJ2-3; v_call: TRBV9; d_call: .; clone_size: .; cdr3_nt: TGTGCCAGCAGCGAAGCACTAGCAGCAGATACGCAGTATTTT; cdr3_aa: CASSEALAADTQYF
j_call: TRBJ2-3; v_call: TRBV6-2/TRBV6-3; d_call: .; clone_size: many; cdr3_nt: TGTGCCAGCAAGGCCGACAGGTCAGATACGCAGTATTTT; cdr3_aa: CASKADRSDTQYF